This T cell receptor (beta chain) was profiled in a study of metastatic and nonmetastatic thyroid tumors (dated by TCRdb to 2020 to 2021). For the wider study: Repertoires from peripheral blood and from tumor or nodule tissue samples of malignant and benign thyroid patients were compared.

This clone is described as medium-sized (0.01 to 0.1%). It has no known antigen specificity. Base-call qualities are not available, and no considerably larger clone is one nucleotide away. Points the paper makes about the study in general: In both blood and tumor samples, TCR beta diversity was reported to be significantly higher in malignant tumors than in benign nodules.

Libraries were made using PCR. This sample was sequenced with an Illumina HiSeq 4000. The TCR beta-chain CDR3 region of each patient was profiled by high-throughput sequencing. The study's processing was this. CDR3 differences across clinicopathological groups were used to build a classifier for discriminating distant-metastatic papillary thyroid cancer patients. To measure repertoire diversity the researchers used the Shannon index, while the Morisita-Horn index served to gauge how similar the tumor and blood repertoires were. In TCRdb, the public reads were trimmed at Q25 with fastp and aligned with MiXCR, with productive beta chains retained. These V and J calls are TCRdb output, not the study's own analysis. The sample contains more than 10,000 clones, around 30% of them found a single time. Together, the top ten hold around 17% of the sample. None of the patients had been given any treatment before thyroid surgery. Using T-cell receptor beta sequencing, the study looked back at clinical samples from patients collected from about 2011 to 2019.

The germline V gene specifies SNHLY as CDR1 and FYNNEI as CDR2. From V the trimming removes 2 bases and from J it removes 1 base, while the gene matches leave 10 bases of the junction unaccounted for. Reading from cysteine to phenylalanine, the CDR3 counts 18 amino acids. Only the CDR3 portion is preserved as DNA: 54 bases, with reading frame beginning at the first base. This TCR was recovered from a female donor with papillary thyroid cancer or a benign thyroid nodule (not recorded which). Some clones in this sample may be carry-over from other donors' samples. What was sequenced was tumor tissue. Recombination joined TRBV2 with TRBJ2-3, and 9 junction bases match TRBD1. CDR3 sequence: CASSEIGTGNKGTDTQYF. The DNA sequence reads TGTGCCAGCAGTGAAATCGGGACAGGGAATAAGGGCACAGATACGCAGTATTTT.